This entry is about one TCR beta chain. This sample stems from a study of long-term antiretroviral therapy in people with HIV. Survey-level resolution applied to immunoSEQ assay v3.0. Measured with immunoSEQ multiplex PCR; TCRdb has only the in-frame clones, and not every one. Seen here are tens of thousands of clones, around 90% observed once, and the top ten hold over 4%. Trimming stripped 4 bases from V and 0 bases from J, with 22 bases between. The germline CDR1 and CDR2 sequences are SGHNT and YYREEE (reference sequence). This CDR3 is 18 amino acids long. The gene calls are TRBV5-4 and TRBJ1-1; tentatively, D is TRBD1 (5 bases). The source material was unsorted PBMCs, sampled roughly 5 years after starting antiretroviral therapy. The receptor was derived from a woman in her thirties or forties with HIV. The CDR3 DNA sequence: TGTGCCAGCAGCCCCCCAAGAAGGGGCCCCCTGATGAACACTGAAGCTTTCTTT. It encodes CASSPPRRGPLMNTEAFF. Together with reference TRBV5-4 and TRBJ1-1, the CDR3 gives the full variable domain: ETGVTQSPTHLIKTRGQQVTLRCSSQSGHNTVSWYQQALGQGPQFIFQYYREEENGRGNFPPRFSGLQFPNYSSELNVNALELDDSALYLCASSPPRRGPLMNTEAFFGQGTRLTVV.